This TCR beta chain was sequenced during a study of CD8 T cells in Susac syndrome. Germline values: CDR1 SGHRS, CDR2 YFSETQ. CDR3 length: 13 amino acids. Trimming left V 0 bases short and J 5 bases short, with 9 bases between. The RNA input was about 0.45 to 1 ug, and it was reverse transcribed with random hexamers. Amplification of the TCR beta CDR3 was carried out by immunoSEQ multiplex PCR, which spanned a total of 54 Vbeta and 13 Jbeta segments. A single record per CDR3 protein comes from TCRdb applying MiXCR to the immunoSEQ multiplex PCR reads. The sample yields around 300,000 distinct CDR3 sequences, about 91% seen once. CD8+ and CD4+ T cells from blood underwent TCR beta sequencing. This clonotype came up once.

The source material was CD4+ T cells from PBMCs. The receptor was isolated from a human donor with multiple sclerosis. This sequence joins TRBV5-1 and TRBJ2-7; D might be TRBD1 (5 bases). CDR3 sequence: CASSLEGRDEQYF. The DNA for the CDR3 is TGCGCCAGCAGCTTGGAGGGCAGGGACGAGCAGTACTTC.